A single sample gave rise to the 4 T cell receptor beta chains below, sequenced in a study of CD8 T cells in Susac syndrome (dated by TCRdb to about 2019). Receptor libraries were prepared by the immunoSEQ multiplex PCR assay. RNA was extracted with the RNeasy kit and roughly 0.45 to 1 ug was reverse transcribed using random hexamers. TCRdb itself trimmed the public reads at Q25 with fastp, ran MiXCR and retained productive beta chains. A single entry per CDR3 protein holds the most common genes and DNA from its merged rows. The sample has 20,000 or so distinct CDR3 sequences on record, roughly 95% of them singletons. Jointly, the top ten make up around 0.25% of the sample. The sample consisted of CD8+ T cells from PBMCs. These receptors were taken from a human donor in good health.

The rearrangement joins TRBV5-6 to TRBJ2-2; TRBD1 might be the D (7 bases). V lost 4 bases and J lost 0, with 13 bases in between. The length of the CDR3 is 16 residues. In germline, CDR1 is SGHDT, CDR2 YYEEEE. In DNA form, the CDR3 reads TGTGCCAGCAGCCCGGAGGGGGCTCCGAACACCGGGGAGCTGTTTTTT. The encoded protein is CASSPEGAPNTGELFF.

The chain combines TRBV11-2 with TRBJ2-2; D is perhaps TRBD2 (6 bases). CDR1 is SGHAT and CDR2 is FQNNGV in the germline V gene. The V and J ends lost 4 bases and 1 base respectively, with 10 bases between them. The CDR3 length is 15 residues. The CDR3 DNA follows: TGTGCCAGCAGCTCCCGGGACTGGAACACCGGGGAGCTGTTTTTT. It translates to CASSSRDWNTGELFF.

The genes are TRBV4-3 and TRBJ2-2, with D perhaps TRBD1 or TRBD2 (6 bases each). CDR1 and CDR2 (germline): LGHNA, YSLEER. The germline V and J ends were trimmed by 1 base and 4 bases, with 13 bases remaining between them. The CDR3 length is 16 residues. CDR3 sequence (DNA): TGCGCCAGCAGCCAAGGAGGGGGACTTTCCACCGGGGAGCTGTTTTTT. Its protein product is CASSQGGGLSTGELFF.

This clonotype was counted between two and nine times. The rearrangement joins TRBV4-2 to TRBJ2-7; TRBD2 matches 10 bases. The CDR3 runs to 15 residues. J lost 0 bases, V lost 6 bases, and 5 bases had no gene match. The germline V gene has CDR1 LGHNA and CDR2 YNFKEQ. CDR3 loop: CASRKGLADSYEQYF. CDR3 coding DNA: TGTGCCAGCAGAAAAGGACTAGCGGACTCCTACGAGCAGTACTTC.